This TCR beta chain was obtained from a study of CD8+CD57+ T cells in acquired aplastic anemia. For the study at large: Across the sorted CD4+ and CD8+ cells, DNA amounts averaged approximately 3.1 ug.

The germline gives CDR1 SGHVS, CDR2 FQNEAQ. The J segment lost 5 bases and the V segment lost 1 base, leaving 5 bases of the junction unmatched. This CDR3 is 15 amino acids long. Using genomic DNA as the template, TCR beta VDJ and CDR3 profiling was carried out. TCRdb recomputed calls from the reads with MiXCR, one row per CDR3 protein. The sample shows 150,000 to 200,000 distinct CDR3 sequences, 35% to 55% of them seen only once. Input material: sorted CD4+, CD8+, or CD8+CD57+ T cells (not recorded which) from PBMCs. This sequence originates from a human donor in good health. V and J are TRBV7-8 and TRBJ2-1; TRBD1 aligns across 7 bases. Here the CDR3 reads CASSLGQGSNNEQFF. The CDR3 bases are TGTGCCAGCAGCTTAGGACAGGGATCCAACAATGAGCAGTTCTTC.